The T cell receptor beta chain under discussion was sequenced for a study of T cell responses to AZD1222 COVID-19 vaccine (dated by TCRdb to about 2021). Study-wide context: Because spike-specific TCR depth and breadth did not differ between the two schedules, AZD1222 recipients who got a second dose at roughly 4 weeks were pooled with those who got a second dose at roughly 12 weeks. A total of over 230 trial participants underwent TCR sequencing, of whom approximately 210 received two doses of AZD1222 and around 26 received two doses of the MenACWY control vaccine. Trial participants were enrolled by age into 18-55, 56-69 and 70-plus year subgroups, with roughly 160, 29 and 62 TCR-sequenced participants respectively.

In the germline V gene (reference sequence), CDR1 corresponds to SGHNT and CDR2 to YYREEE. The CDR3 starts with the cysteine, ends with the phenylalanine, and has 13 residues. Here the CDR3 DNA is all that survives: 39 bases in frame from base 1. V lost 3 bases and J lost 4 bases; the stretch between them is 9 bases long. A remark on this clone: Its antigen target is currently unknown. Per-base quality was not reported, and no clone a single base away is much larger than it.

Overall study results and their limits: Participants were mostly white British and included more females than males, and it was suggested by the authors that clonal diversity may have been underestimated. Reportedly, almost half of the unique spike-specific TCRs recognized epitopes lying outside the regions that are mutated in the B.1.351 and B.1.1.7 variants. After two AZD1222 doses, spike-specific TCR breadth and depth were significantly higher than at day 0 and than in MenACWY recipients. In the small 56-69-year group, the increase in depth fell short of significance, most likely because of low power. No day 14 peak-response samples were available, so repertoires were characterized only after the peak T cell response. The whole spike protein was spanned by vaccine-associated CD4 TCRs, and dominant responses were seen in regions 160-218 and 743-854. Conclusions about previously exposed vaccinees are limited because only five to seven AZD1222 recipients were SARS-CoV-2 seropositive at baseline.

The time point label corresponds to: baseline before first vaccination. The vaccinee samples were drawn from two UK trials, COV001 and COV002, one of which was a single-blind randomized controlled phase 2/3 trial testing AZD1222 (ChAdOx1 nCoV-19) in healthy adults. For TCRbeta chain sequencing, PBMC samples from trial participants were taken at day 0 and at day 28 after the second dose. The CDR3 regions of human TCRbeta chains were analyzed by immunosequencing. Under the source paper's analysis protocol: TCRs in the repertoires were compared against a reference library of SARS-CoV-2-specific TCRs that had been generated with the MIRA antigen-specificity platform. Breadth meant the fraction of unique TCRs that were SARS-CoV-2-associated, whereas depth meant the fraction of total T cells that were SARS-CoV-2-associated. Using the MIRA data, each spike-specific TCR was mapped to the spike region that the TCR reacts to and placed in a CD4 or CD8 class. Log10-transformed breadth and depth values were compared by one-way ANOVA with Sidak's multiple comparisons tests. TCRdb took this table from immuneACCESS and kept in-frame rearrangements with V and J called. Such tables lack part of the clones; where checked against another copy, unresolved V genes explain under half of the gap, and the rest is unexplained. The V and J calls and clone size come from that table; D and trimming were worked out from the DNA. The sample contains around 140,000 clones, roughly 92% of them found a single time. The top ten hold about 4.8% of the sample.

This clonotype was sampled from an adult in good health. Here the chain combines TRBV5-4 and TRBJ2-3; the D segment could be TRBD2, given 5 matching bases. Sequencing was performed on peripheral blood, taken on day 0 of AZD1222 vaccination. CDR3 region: CASSSAAADTQYF. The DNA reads TGTGCCAGCAGCTCGGCAGCGGCAGATACGCAGTATTTT.